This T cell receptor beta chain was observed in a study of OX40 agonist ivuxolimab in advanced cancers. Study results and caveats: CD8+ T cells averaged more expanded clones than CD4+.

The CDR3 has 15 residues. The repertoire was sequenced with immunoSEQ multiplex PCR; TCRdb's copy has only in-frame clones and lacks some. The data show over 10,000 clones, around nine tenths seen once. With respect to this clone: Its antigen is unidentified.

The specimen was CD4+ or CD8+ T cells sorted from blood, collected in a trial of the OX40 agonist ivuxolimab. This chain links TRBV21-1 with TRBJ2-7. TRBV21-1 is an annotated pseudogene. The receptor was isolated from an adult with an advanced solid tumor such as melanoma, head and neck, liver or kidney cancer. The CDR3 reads CASSKGGIPCGEQYF. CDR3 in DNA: TGTGCCAGCAGCAAAGGGGGGATCCCATGTGGGGAGCAGTACTTC.